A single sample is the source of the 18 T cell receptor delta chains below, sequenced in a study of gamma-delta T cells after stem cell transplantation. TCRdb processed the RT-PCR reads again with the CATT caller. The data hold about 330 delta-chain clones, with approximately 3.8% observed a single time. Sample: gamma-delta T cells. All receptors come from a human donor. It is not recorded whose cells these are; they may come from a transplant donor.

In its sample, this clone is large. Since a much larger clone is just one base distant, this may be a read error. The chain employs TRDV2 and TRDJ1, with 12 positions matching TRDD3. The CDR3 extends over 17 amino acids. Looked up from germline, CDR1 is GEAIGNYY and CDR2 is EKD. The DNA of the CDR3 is TGTGCCTGTGACACGCTTACTGGGGGATACCGAGACGATAAACCCATCTTT. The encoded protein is CACDTLTGGYRDDKPIF.

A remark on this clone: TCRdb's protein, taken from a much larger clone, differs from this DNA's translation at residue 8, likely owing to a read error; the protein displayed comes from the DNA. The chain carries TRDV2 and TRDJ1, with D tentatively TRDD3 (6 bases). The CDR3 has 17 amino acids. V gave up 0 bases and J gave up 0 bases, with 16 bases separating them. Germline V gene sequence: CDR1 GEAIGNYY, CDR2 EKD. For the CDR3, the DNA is TGTGCCTGTGACACCGTGGGGGGTATGCCCGACACCGATAAACTCATCTTT. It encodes CACDTVGGMPDTDKLIF.

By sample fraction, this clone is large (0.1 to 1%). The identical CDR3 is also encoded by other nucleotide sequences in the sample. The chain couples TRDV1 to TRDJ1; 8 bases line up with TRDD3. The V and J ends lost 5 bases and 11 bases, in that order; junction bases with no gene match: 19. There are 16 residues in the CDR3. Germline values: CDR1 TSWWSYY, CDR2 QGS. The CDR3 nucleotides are TGTGCTCTTGGGTTAACTAATAGGGATACGGGGTTGGCGCTCATCTTT. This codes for CALGLTNRDTGLALIF.

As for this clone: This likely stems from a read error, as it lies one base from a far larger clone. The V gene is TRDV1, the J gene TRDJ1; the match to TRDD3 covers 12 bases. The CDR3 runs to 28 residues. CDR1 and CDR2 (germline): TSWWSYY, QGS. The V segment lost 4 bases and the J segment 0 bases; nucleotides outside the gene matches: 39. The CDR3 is CALGAAEGVSFLPLPWGIRPPYTDKLIF. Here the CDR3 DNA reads TGTGCTCTTGGGGCCGCCGAAGGGGTCTCCTTTTTACCCCTTCCCTGGGGGATACGCCCCCCGTACACCGATAAACTCATCTTT.

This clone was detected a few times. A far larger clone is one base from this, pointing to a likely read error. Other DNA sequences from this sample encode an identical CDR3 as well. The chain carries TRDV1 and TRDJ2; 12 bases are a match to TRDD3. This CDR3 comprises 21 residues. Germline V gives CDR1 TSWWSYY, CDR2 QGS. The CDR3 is CALGDLSYDWGIPALTAQLFF. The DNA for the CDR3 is TGTGCCCTTGGGGATCTTTCCTACGACTGGGGGATACCAGCTTTGACAGCACAACTCTTCTTT.

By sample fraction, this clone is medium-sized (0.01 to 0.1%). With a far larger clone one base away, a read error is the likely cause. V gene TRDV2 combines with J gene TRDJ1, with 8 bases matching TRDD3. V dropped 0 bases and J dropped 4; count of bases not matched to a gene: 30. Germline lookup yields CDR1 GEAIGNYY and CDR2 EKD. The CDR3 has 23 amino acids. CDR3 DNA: TGTGCCTGTGACACCTTAAGTCTACCTCCCTACGGAGTTCTGGGGATACATAGCGATAAACTCATCTTT. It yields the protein CACDTLSLPPYGVLGIHSDKLIF.

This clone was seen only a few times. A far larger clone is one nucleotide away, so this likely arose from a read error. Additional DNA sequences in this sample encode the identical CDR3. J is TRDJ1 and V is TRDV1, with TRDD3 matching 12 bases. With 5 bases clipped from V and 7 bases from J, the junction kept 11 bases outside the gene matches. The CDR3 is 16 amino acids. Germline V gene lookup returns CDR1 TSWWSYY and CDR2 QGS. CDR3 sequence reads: CALGLPQLGDTGKLIF. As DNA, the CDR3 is TGTGCTCTTGGGCTACCACAGCTGGGGGATACGGGTAAACTCATCTTT.

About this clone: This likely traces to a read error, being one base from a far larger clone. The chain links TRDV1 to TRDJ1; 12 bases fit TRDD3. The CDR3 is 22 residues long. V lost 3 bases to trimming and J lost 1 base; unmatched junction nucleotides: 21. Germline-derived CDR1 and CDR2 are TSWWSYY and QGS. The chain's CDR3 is CALGDLRPSSGGYGHGTDKLIF. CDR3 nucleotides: TGTGCTCTTGGGGACCTACGCCCCAGTTCTGGGGGATACGGTCACGGCACCGATAAACTCATCTTT.

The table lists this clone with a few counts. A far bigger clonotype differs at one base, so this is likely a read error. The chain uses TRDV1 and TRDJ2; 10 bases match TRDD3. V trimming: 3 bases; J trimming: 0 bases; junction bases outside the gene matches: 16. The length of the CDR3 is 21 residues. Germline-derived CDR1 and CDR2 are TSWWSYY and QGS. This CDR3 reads CALGDLSYDWGMPALTAQLFF. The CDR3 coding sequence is TGTGCTCTTGGGGATCTTTCCTACGACTGGGGGATGCCAGCTTTGACAGCACAACTCTTCTTT.

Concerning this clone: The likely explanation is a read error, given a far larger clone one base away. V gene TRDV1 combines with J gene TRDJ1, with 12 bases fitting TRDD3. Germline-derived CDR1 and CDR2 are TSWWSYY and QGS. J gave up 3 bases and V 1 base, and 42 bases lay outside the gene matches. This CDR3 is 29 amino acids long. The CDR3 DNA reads TGTGCTCTTGGGGAACCCTCGGCCTTCCCCTACGGTACTGGGGGATACCCGCGGAGAGTTTCTTCGTACGCCGATAAACTCATCTTT. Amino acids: CALGEPSAFPYGTGGYPRRVSSYADKLIF.

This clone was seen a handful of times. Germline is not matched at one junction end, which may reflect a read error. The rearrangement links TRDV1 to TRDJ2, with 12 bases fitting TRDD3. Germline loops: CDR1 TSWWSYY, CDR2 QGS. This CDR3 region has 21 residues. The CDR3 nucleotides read TGTGCTCTTGGGGATCTTTCCTACGACTGGGGGATACCAGTTTTGACAGCGCAACTCTTCTTT. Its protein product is CALGDLSYDWGIPVLTAQLFF.

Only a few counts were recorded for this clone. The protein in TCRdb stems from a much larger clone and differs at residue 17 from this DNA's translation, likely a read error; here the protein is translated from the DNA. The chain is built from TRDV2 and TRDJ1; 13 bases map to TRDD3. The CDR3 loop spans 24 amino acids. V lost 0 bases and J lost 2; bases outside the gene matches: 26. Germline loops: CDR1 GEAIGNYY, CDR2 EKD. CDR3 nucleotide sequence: TGTGCCTGTGACACCGGAGAGAAGGAATACCTTACTGGGGGATACGAGAGAGGTACCGATAAACTCATCTTT. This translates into CACDTGEKEYLTGGYERGTDKLIF.

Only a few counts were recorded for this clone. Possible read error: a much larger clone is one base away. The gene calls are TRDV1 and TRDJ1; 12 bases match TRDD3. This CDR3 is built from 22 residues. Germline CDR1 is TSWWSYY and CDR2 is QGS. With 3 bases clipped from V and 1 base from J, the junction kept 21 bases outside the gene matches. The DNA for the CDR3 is TGTGCTCTTGGGGACCTACGCCCCAGTACTGGGGGATACAGTCACGGCACCGATAAACTCATCTTT. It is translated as CALGDLRPSTGGYSHGTDKLIF.

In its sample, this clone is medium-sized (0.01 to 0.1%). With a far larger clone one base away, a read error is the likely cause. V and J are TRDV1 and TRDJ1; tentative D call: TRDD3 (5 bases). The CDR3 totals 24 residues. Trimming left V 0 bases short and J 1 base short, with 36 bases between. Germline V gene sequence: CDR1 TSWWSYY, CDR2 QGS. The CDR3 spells CALGELYGPLYRGPTPRTTDKLIF. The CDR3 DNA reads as TGTGCTCTTGGGGAACTGTACGGGCCCCTTTACCGGGGGCCGACTCCGAGAACCACCGATAAACTCATCTTT.

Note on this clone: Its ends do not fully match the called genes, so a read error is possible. DNA for the CDR3: TGTGCCTGTGACACGGTACTGGGGGACTACTACTGGGACACTCGACAGATGTTTTTC. As protein: CACDTVLGDYYWDTRQMFF. The chain joins TRDV2 to TRDJ3; 9 bases fit TRDD3. Germline CDR1 and CDR2: GEAIGNYY and EKD. The CDR3 contains 19 residues.

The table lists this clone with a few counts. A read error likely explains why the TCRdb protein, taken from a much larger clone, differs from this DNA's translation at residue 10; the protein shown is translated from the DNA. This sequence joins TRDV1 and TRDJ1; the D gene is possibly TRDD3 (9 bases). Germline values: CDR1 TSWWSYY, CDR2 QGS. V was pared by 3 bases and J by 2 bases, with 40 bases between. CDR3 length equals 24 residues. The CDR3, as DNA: TGTGCTCTTGGGGACCTTTCTTCCTACCGGCCTATGGAGGGGATACGCGTCTGGACCGATAAACTCATCTTT. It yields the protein CALGDLSSYRPMEGIRVWTDKLIF.

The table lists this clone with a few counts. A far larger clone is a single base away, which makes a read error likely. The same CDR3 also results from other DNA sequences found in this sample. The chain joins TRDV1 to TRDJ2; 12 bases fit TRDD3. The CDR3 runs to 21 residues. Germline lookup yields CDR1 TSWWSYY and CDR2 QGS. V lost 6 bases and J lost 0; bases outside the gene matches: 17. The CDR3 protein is CALGDLSYDWGIPALTAQLFF. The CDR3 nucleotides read TGTGCTCTTGGAGATCTTTCCTACGACTGGGGGATACCAGCTTTGACAGCACAACTCTTCTTT.

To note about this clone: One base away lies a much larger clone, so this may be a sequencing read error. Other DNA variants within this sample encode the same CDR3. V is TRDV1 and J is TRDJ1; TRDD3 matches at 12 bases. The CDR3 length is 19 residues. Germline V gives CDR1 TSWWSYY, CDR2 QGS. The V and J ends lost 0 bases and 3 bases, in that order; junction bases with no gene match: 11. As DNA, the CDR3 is TGTGCTCTTGGGGAACTTACTCTCCCTTCTGGGGGATACGCCGATAAACTCATCTTT. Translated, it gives CALGELTLPSGGYADKLIF.